Shown below are 6 T cell receptor beta chains from a single sample sequenced in a study of blood T cell repertoires in COVID-19. TCRdb's copy holds only in-frame clones and misses some; the assay was immunoSEQ multiplex PCR. The table has 150,000 or so clones, about 82% seen once. The sample taken for sequencing was peripheral blood. These receptors originate from a woman in her sixties or seventies with acute or convalescent COVID-19.

This clone came up once. The rearrangement uses TRBV7-9 and TRBJ2-1; D possibly corresponds to TRBD2 (5 bases). CDR3 size: 11 residues. Germline CDR1 reads SEHNR; CDR2 reads FQNEAQ (reference sequence). V lost 6 bases and J 9 bases, leaving 9 bases between the germline ends. CDR3 nucleotides: TGTGCCAGCAGTCGACTAATTGAGCAGTTCTTC. Translating gives CASSRLIEQFF.

The rearrangement links TRBV7-9 to TRBJ2-5, with 10 positions matching TRBD2. CDR3 size: 14 residues. Unmatched junction bases numbered 6, after V lost 10 bases and J lost 1 base. Germline CDR1 reads SEHNR; CDR2 reads FQNEAQ (reference sequence). The CDR3 sequence: CATGASGGQETQYF. As DNA, the CDR3 is TGTGCCACCGGCGCTAGCGGGGGCCAAGAGACCCAGTACTTC.

As DNA, the CDR3 is TGTGCCAGCTCACCACTTTCCCCGACCGGAGGCGGGGAGCTGTTTTTT. Translated, it gives CASSPLSPTGGGELFF. J is TRBJ2-2 and V is TRBV18, with D perhaps TRBD2 (5 bases). In germline, CDR1 is KGHSH, CDR2 LQKENI. V was clipped by 1 base and J by 7 bases, with 16 bases between them. The CDR3 has 16 residues.

The rearrangement uses TRBV18 and TRBJ2-2, with D perhaps TRBD1 (5 bases). The CDR3 runs 14 residues. Germline loops: CDR1 KGHSH, CDR2 LQKENI. Deletions cut 5 bases from V and 1 base from J, with 8 bases between. CDR3 region: CASSFGQNTGELFF. In DNA, the CDR3 is TGTGCCAGCTCATTCGGACAGAACACCGGGGAGCTGTTTTTT. The variable domain in full, with the rest retrieved from reference TRBV18 and TRBJ2-2, is NAGVMQNPRHLVRRRGQEARLRCSPMKGHSHVYWYRQLPEEGLKFMVYLQKENIIDESGMPKERFSAEFPKEGPSILRIQQVVRGDSAAYFCASSFGQNTGELFFGEGSRLTVL.

V usage is TRBV6-5 and J usage is TRBJ2-2; tentatively, D is TRBD2 (5 bases). CDR3 length equals 15 residues. V dropped 10 bases and J dropped 0 bases, with 15 bases sitting between them. Germline-derived CDR1 and CDR2 are MNHEY and SVGAGI. The CDR3 loop reads CATNREGSNTGELFF. The CDR3 region has the DNA TGTGCCACCAACCGAGAGGGATCGAACACCGGGGAGCTGTTTTTT.

The chain uses TRBV6-2 or TRBV6-3 and TRBJ2-5, with D perhaps TRBD2 (6 bases). Germline CDR1 is MNHEY and CDR2 is SVGEGT. Deletions cut 0 bases from V and 4 bases from J, with 18 bases between. The CDR3 consists of 17 residues. Here the CDR3 reads CASSYSRMKGRGETQYF. DNA of the CDR3: TGTGCCAGCAGTTACTCCCGTATGAAAGGGCGGGGAGAGACCCAGTACTTC.